Below, 26 T cell receptor beta chains from the same sample are listed, as sequenced in a study of T cells in Graves' hyperthyroidism and ophthalmopathy. Amplification of TCR beta CDR3 regions was performed using RNA transcripts as template. When the TCR CDR3 underwent first-round RT-PCR, the HTBI primer set was used. From the multiplex PCR reads, TCRdb called clonotypes with MiXCR, one entry per CDR3 protein. The sample has over 650,000 distinct CDR3 sequences, about 16% seen once; the top ten hold approximately 8.4%. The sequencing input was blood. The receptors come from a man between 18 and 35 years old with Graves' hyperthyroidism.

This clonotype was picked up a small number of times. The rearrangement joins TRBV20-1 to TRBJ2-5; D is possibly TRBD1 (6 bases). Germline V gene lookup returns CDR1 DFQATT and CDR2 SNEGSKA (reference sequence). V lost 6 bases and J 1 base, leaving 12 bases between the germline ends. There are 13 residues in the CDR3. CDR3 protein: CSAMRTAQETQYF. CDR3 bases: TGCAGTGCCATGAGGACAGCCCAAGAGACCCAGTACTTC.

In this sample, this clonotype turned up a few times. The gene calls are TRBV20-1 and TRBJ2-3, with 14 bases lining up with TRBD2. Losses at the gene ends were 6 bases for V and 7 bases for J; bases not matched to a gene: 15. Germline lookup yields CDR1 DFQATT and CDR2 SNEGSKA (reference sequence). There are 17 residues in the CDR3. The CDR3 loop reads CSASTSGRARPVNTQYF. The DNA for the CDR3 is TGCAGTGCCTCGACTAGCGGGAGGGCCAGGCCCGTCAATACGCAGTATTTT.

The J gene is TRBJ1-1, the V gene TRBV7-9; D is undetermined. The germline V gene has CDR1 SEHNR and CDR2 FQNEAQ (reference sequence). The CDR3 is 13 amino acids. Between the trimmed V and J ends, which lost 5 bases and 1 base, there was a span of 8 bases. The CDR3 DNA follows: TGTGCCAGCAGCACGCTCAAGAACACTGAAGCTTTCTTT. It encodes CASSTLKNTEAFF.

Many counts were recorded for this clonotype. The chain recombines TRBV28 with TRBJ1-5; D ambiguous. Between the trimmed V and J ends, which lost 3 bases and 2 bases, there was a span of 11 bases. The CDR3 is 15 residues long. Germline V gene lookup returns CDR1 MDHEN and CDR2 SYDVKM. The CDR3 coding sequence is TGTGCCAGCAGTTTCCTGGGTAGCGGCAATCAGCCCCAGCATTTT. Amino acids: CASSFLGSGNQPQHF.

The chain is built from TRBV28 and TRBJ1-5; the D gene is possibly TRBD1 (6 bases). This CDR3 is 16 amino acids long. With 4 bases removed from V and 0 bases from J, the gap between germline ends came to 13 bases. Germline V gives CDR1 MDHEN, CDR2 SYDVKM. CDR3 sequence: CASSWTDPYSNQPQHF. DNA for the CDR3: TGTGCCAGCAGTTGGACAGACCCCTATAGCAATCAGCCCCAGCATTTT.

V usage is TRBV20-1 and J usage is TRBJ2-4, with no clear D. V lost 5 bases, J lost 14 bases, and 16 bases lay in between. The CDR3 has 11 residues. Per the germline V gene, CDR1 is DFQATT and CDR2 is SNEGSKA (reference sequence). This CDR3 reads CSAQGLSREYF. The CDR3, as DNA: TGCAGTGCTCAAGGGCTCTCAAGGGAGTACTTC.

This clonotype was counted only a few times. The chain links TRBV9 to TRBJ2-3, with TRBD2 identical over 8 bases. The CDR3 is 17 amino acids. The germline gives CDR1 SGDLS, CDR2 YYNGEE. The J segment lost 4 bases and the V segment lost 3 bases, leaving 13 bases of the junction unmatched. CDR3 sequence: CASSANIGLASADTQYF. The CDR3 DNA reads as TGTGCCAGCAGCGCCAATATCGGACTAGCTAGCGCAGATACGCAGTATTTT.

This clonotype was seen at least ten times. The chain couples TRBV28 to TRBJ1-2; 7 bases are a match to TRBD1. The V and J ends lost 7 bases and 2 bases, in that order; junction bases with no gene match: 4. Germline V gene sequence: CDR1 MDHEN, CDR2 SYDVKM. The CDR3 sequence is 13 residues long. DNA for the CDR3: TGTGCCAGCAAATCGACAGGGAACTATGGCTACACCTTC. Translating gives CASKSTGNYGYTF.

This clonotype has only a few counts. This rearrangement joins TRBV10-3 to TRBJ2-1; TRBD1 is a possible D gene (5 bases). CDR3 length equals 15 residues. Trimming cost V 5 bases and J 1 base, with 12 bases left between them. From germline, CDR1 is ENHRY and CDR2 SYGVKD. CDR3 protein: CAISPQDVSYNEQFF. CDR3 sequence (DNA): TGTGCCATCAGTCCACAGGACGTTTCCTACAATGAGCAGTTCTTC.

The chain recombines TRBV19 with TRBJ2-2, with D perhaps matching TRBD1 (6 bases). This CDR3 contains 15 residues. The germline V and J ends were trimmed by 7 bases and 5 bases, with 17 bases remaining between them. Germline lookup yields CDR1 LNHDA and CDR2 SQIVND (reference sequence). The CDR3 nucleotides read TGTGCCAGTACCACGGACACCCAGGGGACCGGGGAGCTGTTTTTT. The encoded protein is CASTTDTQGTGELFF.

This clonotype was recorded at least ten times. The J gene is TRBJ2-5, the V gene TRBV12-3 or TRBV12-4, with TRBD1 matching 8 bases. This CDR3 is 15 amino acids long. The ends lost 6 bases at V and 4 bases at J; junction bases unmatched: 10. The CDR3 loop is CASSPEGQAGETQYF. The CDR3 coding sequence is TGTGCCAGCAGCCCCGAGGGACAGGCGGGAGAGACCCAGTACTTC.

This clonotype showed up just a few times. V gene TRBV20-1 combines with J gene TRBJ2-7; 7 bases agree with TRBD2. V lost 2 bases to trimming and J lost 1 base; unmatched junction nucleotides: 2. This CDR3 contains 13 residues. Germline loops: CDR1 DFQATT, CDR2 SNEGSKA (reference sequence). The CDR3 loop is CSARPAGSYEQYF. CDR3 DNA: TGCAGTGCTAGACCAGCGGGATCCTACGAGCAGTACTTC.

This clonotype has ten or more counts. V usage is TRBV5-1 and J usage is TRBJ2-7; 7 nucleotides agree with TRBD1. The junction had 9 bases not matched to a gene; V was cut back by 4 bases and J by 2 bases. This CDR3 is built from 15 residues. Looked up from germline, CDR1 is SGHRS and CDR2 is YFSETQ. In DNA, the CDR3 is TGCGCCAGCAGCCTCTGGACAGGAACCACCTACGAGCAGTACTTC. Amino acids: CASSLWTGTTYEQYF. The full variable domain, rest sourced from reference TRBV5-1 and TRBJ2-7, is KAGVTQTPRYLIKTRGQQVTLSCSPISGHRSVSWYQQTPGQGLQFLFEYFSETQRNKGNFPGRFSGRQFSNSRSEMNVSTLELGDSALYLCASSLWTGTTYEQYFGPGTRLTVT.

This clonotype was recorded many times. The V and J genes are TRBV30 and TRBJ2-7, with TRBD2 matching over 8 bases. The CDR3 is 18 residues long. V shed 3 bases, J shed 0 bases, and the junction held 16 bases outside the gene matches. In germline, CDR1 is GTSNPN, CDR2 SVGIG (reference sequence). This chain's CDR3 is CAWRRTREVDFTSYEQYF. DNA of the CDR3: TGTGCCTGGAGAAGAACGCGGGAGGTAGATTTTACCTCCTACGAGCAGTACTTC. Together with reference TRBV30 and TRBJ2-7, the CDR3 gives the full variable domain: SQTIHQWPATLVQPVGSPLSLECTVEGTSNPNLYWYRQAAGRGLQLLFYSVGIGQISSEVPQNLSASRPQDRQFILSSKKLLLSDSGFYLCAWRRTREVDFTSYEQYFGPGTRLTVT.

The sample holds many counts of this clonotype. The V and J genes are TRBV30 and TRBJ1-2, with D unclear. V lost 2 bases, J lost 2 bases, and 15 bases lay in between. CDR3 length: 15 residues. Germline V gene sequence: CDR1 GTSNPN, CDR2 SVGIG (reference sequence). The CDR3 coding sequence is TGTGCCTGGAGTTCAATACGCCTGGGAAACTATGGCTACACCTTC. It encodes CAWSSIRLGNYGYTF. Variable domain in full (rest from reference TRBV30 and TRBJ1-2): SQTIHQWPATLVQPVGSPLSLECTVEGTSNPNLYWYRQAAGRGLQLLFYSVGIGQISSEVPQNLSASRPQDRQFILSSKKLLLSDSGFYLCAWSSIRLGNYGYTFGSGTRLTVV.

DNA of the CDR3: TGCGCCAGCAGCTTGCGGACAGCGAACACCGGGGAGCTGTTTTTT. Translation: CASSLRTANTGELFF. This chain links TRBV5-1 with TRBJ2-2, with a tentative D call TRBD1 (6 bases). Germline V gives CDR1 SGHRS, CDR2 YFSETQ. CDR3 length: 15 residues. The V and J ends lost 1 base and 0 bases respectively, with 7 bases between them. The variable domain in full, completed from reference TRBV5-1 and TRBJ2-2, reads KAGVTQTPRYLIKTRGQQVTLSCSPISGHRSVSWYQQTPGQGLQFLFEYFSETQRNKGNFPGRFSGRQFSNSRSEMNVSTLELGDSALYLCASSLRTANTGELFFGEGSRLTVL.

The gene calls are TRBV12-3 or TRBV12-4 and TRBJ1-3, with 9 bases matching TRBD1. J gave up 4 bases and V 7 bases, and 11 bases lay outside the gene matches. CDR3 length: 16 amino acids. The CDR3 DNA sequence: TGTGCCAGCACCGAAGCTAACAGGGGGCTAGGAAACACCATATATTTT. It specifies CASTEANRGLGNTIYF.

This clonotype was seen at least ten times. V usage is TRBV12-3 or TRBV12-4 and J usage is TRBJ2-2; TRBD2 is a possible D gene (5 bases). V was shortened by 1 base and J by 6 bases, with 9 bases between the two germline ends. This CDR3 is 14 amino acids long. The CDR3 sequence is CASSLGSRAGELFF. The CDR3 DNA is TGTGCCAGCAGTTTAGGCTCGCGGGCCGGGGAGCTGTTTTTT.

This chain joins TRBV29-1 and TRBJ2-5, with D possibly called TRBD1 or TRBD2 (5 bases each). V shed 7 bases and J shed 5 bases, with 17 bases lying between them. The germline V gene encodes CDR1 SQVTM and CDR2 ANQGSEA. The CDR3 runs to 13 residues. CDR3 sequence (DNA): TGCAGCGCTGGGGGAGTCGGGTTCGAGACCCAGTACTTC. Translation: CSAGGVGFETQYF.

This clonotype was found many times. The chain combines TRBV7-6 with TRBJ2-5; D gene unclear. Per the germline V gene, CDR1 is SGHVS and CDR2 is FNYEAQ. V was clipped by 5 bases and J by 6 bases, with 13 bases between them. This CDR3 is 13 amino acids long. The DNA for the CDR3 is TGTGCCAGCAGCCCCTCCCTAGGCAAGACCCAGTACTTC. This sequence encodes CASSPSLGKTQYF.

The chain employs TRBV28 and TRBJ2-5; no firm D call. The V and J ends lost 3 bases and 5 bases respectively, with 13 bases between them. Germline V gene data show CDR1 as MDHEN and CDR2 as SYDVKM. The CDR3 runs 14 residues. The DNA of the CDR3 is TGTGCCAGCAGTTTTTCGGGTCTCCCGGAGACCCAGTACTTC. It is translated as CASSFSGLPETQYF.

This clonotype has a count of ten or more. The chain employs TRBV11-2 and TRBJ2-3; D unresolved. The CDR3 consists of 14 residues. Germline loops: CDR1 SGHAT, CDR2 FQNNGV. V was pared by 2 bases and J by 3 bases, with 9 bases between. The CDR3 DNA reads as TGTGCCAGCAGCTTATGGGGAACAACAGATACGCAGTATTTT. This codes for CASSLWGTTDTQYF.

This clonotype was found a few times. This rearrangement joins TRBV10-3 to TRBJ2-3, with D perhaps matching TRBD1 (5 bases). Germline V gene lookup returns CDR1 ENHRY and CDR2 SYGVKD. The CDR3 has 13 amino acids. V lost 8 bases, J lost 5 bases, and 14 bases lay in between. The CDR3 reads CAIVKGAGDTQYF. Here the CDR3 DNA reads TGTGCCATCGTCAAAGGGGCTGGAGATACGCAGTATTTT.

This clonotype has at least ten counts. This chain joins TRBV19 and TRBJ2-3; 9 bases map to TRBD2. Looked up from germline, CDR1 is LNHDA and CDR2 is SQIVND (reference sequence). CDR3 length equals 16 residues. V was clipped by 10 bases and J by 2 bases; unmatched bases: 13. The CDR3 DNA reads TGTGCCACCCCGTCCGGGGGCGGGAGGGCCACAGATACGCAGTATTTT. Its protein product is CATPSGGGRATDTQYF.

Ten or more counts support this clonotype. The gene calls are TRBV7-9 and TRBJ2-3; 7 bases line up with TRBD1. The CDR3 extends over 16 amino acids. The ends lost 5 bases at V and 3 bases at J; junction bases unmatched: 11. CDR1 and CDR2 from the germline V gene are SEHNR and FQNEAQ (reference sequence). CDR3 region: CASSPDSTGWTDTQYF. Written as DNA, the CDR3 is TGTGCCAGCAGCCCAGATTCGACAGGGTGGACAGATACGCAGTATTTT.

This clonotype was picked up many times. The chain couples TRBV2 to TRBJ2-5, with a possible D match to TRBD2 (5 bases). Per the germline V gene, CDR1 is SNHLY and CDR2 is FYNNEI. V was shortened by 6 bases and J by 5 bases, with 10 bases between the two germline ends. This CDR3 has 12 residues. The CDR3 nucleotides read TGTGCCAGCAGGGCGGACTCGGAGACCCAGTACTTC. This encodes CASRADSETQYF. Full variable domain (rest looked up from reference TRBV2 and TRBJ2-5): EPEVTQTPSHQVTQMGQEVILRCVPISNHLYFYWYRQILGQKVEFLVSFYNNEISEKSEIFDDQFSVERPDGSNFTLKIRSTKLEDSAMYFCASRADSETQYFGPGTRLLVL.